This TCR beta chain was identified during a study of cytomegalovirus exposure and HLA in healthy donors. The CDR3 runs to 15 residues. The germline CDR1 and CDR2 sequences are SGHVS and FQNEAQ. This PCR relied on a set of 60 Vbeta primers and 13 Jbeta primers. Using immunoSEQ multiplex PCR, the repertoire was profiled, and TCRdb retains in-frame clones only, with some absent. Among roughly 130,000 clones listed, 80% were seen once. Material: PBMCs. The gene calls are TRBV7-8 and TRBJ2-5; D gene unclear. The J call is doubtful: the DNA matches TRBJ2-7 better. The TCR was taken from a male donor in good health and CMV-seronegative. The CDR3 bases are TGTGCCAGCAGCCGACCCGGGTCTTCCCCCTCCGAGCAGTACTTC. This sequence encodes CASSRPGSSPSEQYF.